One sample yielded the 11 T cell receptor beta chains listed below, sequenced in a study of human T cells and chemical hapten exposure (dated by TCRdb to the early 2020s). The sample's time point label, in plain terms: pre-sensitization, week 0. The treatment or condition label corresponds to: therapeutic diphenylcyclopropenone sensitization with weekly scalp DPC. The library was made by RACE. These reads were obtained on a NextSeq 500. TCRdb applied fastp at Q25 and MiXCR to the public reads, then kept only in-frame beta chains. A single entry per CDR3 protein holds the most common genes and DNA from its merged rows. Counted in this sample were more than 80,000 distinct CDR3 sequences; around 12% of them appeared once. 1.6% of the sample lies in the top ten. Material: whole blood, obtained in connection with sensitization to the hapten diphenylcyclopropenone (DPC). Source of these receptors: a woman aged 45-65 years with alopecia areata. Some clones in this sample may be carry-over from other donors' samples.

This clonotype was detected ten times or more. V and J are TRBV28 and TRBJ1-3; unclear D gene. With 3 bases removed from V and 4 bases from J, the gap between germline ends came to 10 bases. The germline gives CDR1 MDHEN, CDR2 SYDVKM. The length of the CDR3 is 14 residues. CDR3 nucleotides: TGTGCCAGCAGTTTGGCGGGGAGAGGAAACACCATATATTTT. Its protein is CASSLAGRGNTIYF.

This clonotype was seen many times. The rearrangement joins TRBV6-5 to TRBJ1-5, with TRBD1 matching over 9 bases. Per the germline V gene, CDR1 is MNHEY and CDR2 is SVGAGI. The CDR3 extends over 15 amino acids. Trimming at V came to 6 bases and at J to 3 bases, leaving 6 bases not matched to a gene. The CDR3 coding sequence is TGTGCCAGCAGCCCGGACAGGGGCGACAATCAGCCCCAGCATTTT. Translation: CASSPDRGDNQPQHF.

The rearrangement joins TRBV18 to TRBJ1-5; 7 positions match TRBD1. This CDR3 comprises 17 residues. Trimming removed 3 bases from V and 2 bases from J; junction bases left unmatched: 10. Germline V gene lookup returns CDR1 KGHSH and CDR2 LQKENI. The CDR3 protein is CASSPIGGQVGNQPQHF. In nucleotides, the CDR3 is TGTGCCAGCTCACCTATCGGCGGACAGGTCGGCAATCAGCCCCAGCATTTT.

This clonotype was recorded at least ten times. V and J are TRBV27 and TRBJ2-3, with 8 bases identical to TRBD2. The V segment lost 1 base and the J segment 5 bases; nucleotides outside the gene matches: 11. The CDR3 runs to 17 residues. Per the germline V gene, CDR1 is MNHEY and CDR2 is SMNVEV (reference sequence). In DNA, the CDR3 is TGTGCCAGCAGTTTATTAGCGGGGCTTTGGACGGGAGATACGCAGTATTTT. Translation gives CASSLLAGLWTGDTQYF.

This clonotype was found a few times. The chain employs TRBV7-9 and TRBJ2-5; 7 bases are shared with TRBD2. Germline V gives CDR1 SEHNR, CDR2 FQNEAQ (reference sequence). CDR3 length equals 14 residues. Trimming cost V 5 bases and J 1 base; bases outside gene matches: 4. DNA of the CDR3: TGTGCCAGCAGCCCCACTAGCGTCCAAGAGACCCAGTACTTC. This translates into CASSPTSVQETQYF.

This clonotype was detected only a few times. The V gene is TRBV7-2, the J gene TRBJ2-1; 8 nucleotides match TRBD2. CDR1 and CDR2 from the germline V gene are SGHTA and FQGNSA. CDR3 length equals 17 residues. V shed 1 base, J shed 7 bases, and the junction held 12 bases outside the gene matches. In DNA, the CDR3 is TGTGCCAGCAGCTTAGTAAGAGGGACTAGGGGAAGTAATGAGCAGTTCTTC. This sequence encodes CASSLVRGTRGSNEQFF.

A few counts support this clonotype. V gene TRBV18 combines with J gene TRBJ2-7; TRBD1 agrees at 7 bases. Trimming at V came to 3 bases and at J to 3 bases, leaving 2 bases not matched to a gene. The CDR3 spans 13 residues. Germline V gives CDR1 KGHSH, CDR2 LQKENI. The CDR3 region has the DNA TGTGCCAGCTCACCGGGACAGAACTACGAGCAGTACTTC. Protein: CASSPGQNYEQYF.

V and J are TRBV28 and TRBJ2-7, with a tentative D call TRBD2 (6 bases). Germline V gene lookup returns CDR1 MDHEN and CDR2 SYDVKM. With 3 bases removed from V and 9 bases from J, the gap between germline ends came to 15 bases. The CDR3 has 13 amino acids. The DNA of the CDR3 is TGTGCCAGCAGTTTCGGAGGGCTCCCAGGGCAGTACTTC. Translating gives CASSFGGLPGQYF.

The V call is TRBV20-1, the J call TRBJ2-3; 10 nucleotides agree with TRBD1. The CDR3 extends over 16 amino acids. The germline gives CDR1 DFQATT, CDR2 SNEGSKA (reference sequence). Germline trimming cut 6 bases from V and 4 bases from J; bases unmatched to any gene: 13. The CDR3 here is CSAPKWDRGSADTQYF. Written as DNA, the CDR3 is TGCAGTGCGCCTAAGTGGGACAGGGGATCAGCAGATACGCAGTATTTT.

This clonotype was detected only once. The rearrangement uses TRBV6-2 or TRBV6-3 and TRBJ2-4; D is ambiguous. The germline gives CDR1 MNHEY, CDR2 SVGEGT. CDR3 length: 15 residues. V lost 2 bases, J lost 2 bases, and 10 bases lay in between. The CDR3 is CASSYSSISKNIQYF. The CDR3 DNA is TGTGCCAGCAGTTACAGTAGTATCTCCAAAAACATTCAGTACTTC.

The V and J genes are TRBV6-5 and TRBJ1-2, with a tentative D call TRBD1 (5 bases). Germline V gene sequence: CDR1 MNHEY, CDR2 SVGAGI. The CDR3 consists of 14 residues. The V gene lost 0 bases and the J gene lost 4 bases, with 9 bases spanning the gap. CDR3 sequence: CASSYSATVYGYTF. CDR3 bases: TGTGCCAGCAGTTACTCGGCGACAGTCTATGGCTACACCTTC.